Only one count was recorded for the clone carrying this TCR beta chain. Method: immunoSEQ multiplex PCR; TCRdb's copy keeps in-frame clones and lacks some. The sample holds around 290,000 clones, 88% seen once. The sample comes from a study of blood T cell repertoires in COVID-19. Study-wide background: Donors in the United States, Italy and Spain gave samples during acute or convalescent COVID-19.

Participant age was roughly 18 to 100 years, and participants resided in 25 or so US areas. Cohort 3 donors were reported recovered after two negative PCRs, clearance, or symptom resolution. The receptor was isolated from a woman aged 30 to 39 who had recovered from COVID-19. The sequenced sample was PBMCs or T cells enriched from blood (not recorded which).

CDR3 protein: CASSSGGGGQPQHF. The CDR3, as DNA: TGTGCCAGCAGCTCAGGGGGCGGTGGTCAGCCCCAGCATTTT. This chain connects TRBV28 to TRBJ1-5; 8 nucleotides agree with TRBD1. CDR3 length: 14 residues. The trim removed 6 bases at V and 6 bases at J, leaving 7 bases unmatched. CDR1 and CDR2 from the germline V gene are MDHEN and SYDVKM.